This T cell receptor beta chain is drawn from a study of metastatic and nonmetastatic thyroid tumors. Study-level information: The study looked at repertoires side by side in blood and in tumor or nodule tissue from malignant and benign thyroid patients.

This CDR3 region has 11 residues. The V and J ends lost 5 bases and 5 bases respectively, with 7 bases between them. Germline V lookup: CDR1 MDHEN, CDR2 SYDVKM. Before thyroid surgery, none of the patients had received any treatment. This clone has more than one count but fewer than ten. As yet, its antigen is unknown. Study-level points and caveats: Malignant thyroid tumors reportedly had TCR beta diversity that was significantly higher than in benign nodules, in blood and tumor.

Original analysis: Between-group CDR3 differences, defined by clinicopathological status, yielded a distant-metastasis classifier for papillary thyroid cancer. MiXCR reprocessed the PCR reads for TCRdb. TCRdb assigned the V and J calls; the authors' analysis was not used. The sample carries around 31,000 clones, roughly 29% recorded once. This clonotype originated in a female donor with papillary thyroid cancer or a benign thyroid nodule (not recorded which). Some clones in this sample may be carry-over from other donors' samples. Sequenced sample: blood. The rearrangement uses TRBV28 and TRBJ2-7; D remains unclear. This chain's CDR3 is CASSIRDEQYF. The CDR3 DNA is TGTGCCAGCAGTATCCGGGACGAGCAGTACTTC.